The 23 T cell receptor beta chains listed next were all sequenced from one sample in a study of cytomegalovirus exposure and HLA in healthy donors. The PCR made use of 60 Vbeta and 13 Jbeta primers. Some clones are missing from TCRdb's copy, which holds only in-frame ones; the method was immunoSEQ multiplex PCR. The sample table sets out around 150,000 clones. The sample was PBMCs. The receptors here all came from a woman aged 55-75 years in good health and CMV-seronegative.

J is TRBJ1-1 and V is TRBV2, with 8 bases identical to TRBD1. The CDR3 length is 14 residues. The germline V gene has CDR1 SNHLY and CDR2 FYNNEI. V dropped 5 bases and J dropped 3; count of bases not matched to a gene: 5. CDR3 in DNA: TGTGCCAGCAGTCGACAGGGGACCTACACTGAAGCTTTCTTT. Translated, it gives CASSRQGTYTEAFF.

The chain couples TRBV9 to TRBJ2-1, with D tentatively TRBD2 (6 bases). V dropped 4 bases and J dropped 7 bases, with 12 bases sitting between them. The germline V gene has CDR1 SGDLS and CDR2 YYNGEE. The CDR3 has 13 residues. The chain's CDR3 is CASSLRGGNEQFF. CDR3 nucleotide sequence: TGTGCCAGCAGCCTTAGAGGAGGGAATGAGCAGTTCTTC.

The V call is TRBV4-1, the J call TRBJ2-3; D ambiguous. The CDR3 totals 14 residues. Germline V gives CDR1 MGHRA, CDR2 YSYEKL. V was pared by 9 bases and J by 0 bases, with 13 bases between. The CDR3 region has the DNA TGCGCCAGTAGGAGCGCTACTAGCACAGATACGCAGTATTTT. Its translation: CASRSATSTDTQYF.

The chain couples TRBV5-1 to TRBJ1-1; possible D gene TRBD1, 6 bases. V was cut by 3 bases and J by 7 bases, with 10 bases left in between. The germline V gene encodes CDR1 SGHRS and CDR2 YFSETQ. The CDR3 has 12 residues. The CDR3 DNA reads TGCGCCAGCAGCTCCGGACAGATTGAAGCTTTCTTT. Its protein is CASSSGQIEAFF.

V and J are TRBV7-3 and TRBJ2-2; 11 bases agree with TRBD2. CDR3 length: 17 amino acids. Germline V gives CDR1 SGHTA, CDR2 FQGTGA. The ends lost 0 bases at V and 1 base at J; junction bases unmatched: 1. The chain's CDR3 is CASSLTTSGVNTGELFF. The CDR3 region has the DNA TGTGCCAGCAGCTTAACGACTAGCGGGGTGAACACCGGGGAGCTGTTTTTT.

This chain uses TRBV6-5 with TRBJ2-1; D is uncertain. Germline CDR1 reads MNHEY; CDR2 reads SVGAGI. This CDR3 spans 15 amino acids. V was clipped by 0 bases and J by 4 bases, with 10 bases between them. CDR3: CASSYSGASYNEQFF. The CDR3 region has the DNA TGTGCCAGCAGTTACTCCGGAGCTTCGTACAATGAGCAGTTCTTC.

Concerning this clone: Other DNA sequences from this sample encode an identical CDR3 as well. The genes are TRBV6-1 and TRBJ2-3, with D possibly matching TRBD2 (6 bases). Germline V gene data show CDR1 as MNHNS and CDR2 as SASEGT. Trimming pared 3 bases from V and 1 base from J, leaving 8 bases between. This CDR3 region has 14 residues. The CDR3 DNA reads as TGTGCCAGCAGTGAGGGGGGAGGCACAGATACGCAGTATTTT. This codes for CASSEGGGTDTQYF.

The chain carries TRBV7-2 and TRBJ2-7; unclear D gene. The CDR3 totals 12 residues. Trimming left V 5 bases short and J 5 bases short, with 10 bases between. Germline lookup yields CDR1 SGHTA and CDR2 FQGNSA. The CDR3 reads CASSRRGDEQYF. CDR3 nucleotides: TGTGCCAGCAGCAGACGAGGAGACGAGCAGTACTTC.

The CDR3 DNA reads as TGTGCCAGCAGCTCAATGGACAGGGGAGGGACTGAAGCTTTCTTT. It translates to CASSSMDRGGTEAFF. V is TRBV7-3 and J is TRBJ1-1; 9 nucleotides match TRBD1. V lost 4 bases and J lost 5; bases outside the gene matches: 8. Germline V gene sequence: CDR1 SGHTA, CDR2 FQGTGA. This CDR3 has 15 amino acids. The full variable domain, rest sourced from reference TRBV7-3 and TRBJ1-1, is GAGVSQTPSNKVTEKGKYVELRCDPISGHTALYWYRQSLGQGPEFLIYFQGTGAADDSGLPNDRFFAVRPEGSVSTLKIQRTERGDSAVYLCASSSMDRGGTEAFFGQGTRLTVV.

This chain links TRBV4-1 with TRBJ2-5, with D perhaps TRBD2 (5 bases). The germline gives CDR1 MGHRA, CDR2 YSYEKL. This CDR3 region has 16 residues. Trimming stripped 3 bases from V and 2 bases from J, with 16 bases between. The DNA of the CDR3 is TGCGCCAGCAGCCATACGGTGGGGAGTGGGCAAGAGACCCAGTACTTC. Its translation is CASSHTVGSGQETQYF.

The chain links TRBV6-5 to TRBJ2-1; 8 bases are shared with TRBD2. CDR1 is MNHEY and CDR2 is SVGAGI in the germline V gene. This CDR3 is built from 15 residues. V shed 1 base and J 12 bases; nucleotides not matched to a gene: 11. For the CDR3, the DNA is TGTGCCAGCAGTTACTTTGTAGCGGGGTCAGGCGGGCAGTTCTTC. Translation: CASSYFVAGSGGQFF.

J is TRBJ2-7 and V is TRBV7-9, with TRBD1 matching over 11 bases. The CDR3 has 17 residues. Germline values: CDR1 SEHNR, CDR2 FQNEAQ (reference sequence). V shed 5 bases, J shed 3 bases, and the junction held 12 bases outside the gene matches. The CDR3 region is CASSVRLGQGASYEQYF. CDR3 nucleotide sequence: TGTGCCAGCAGCGTACGATTAGGACAGGGGGCGAGCTACGAGCAGTACTTC.

The rearrangement joins TRBV19 to TRBJ1-1, with TRBD1 identical over 11 bases. The germline gives CDR1 LNHDA, CDR2 SQIVND (reference sequence). Trimming cost V 5 bases and J 11 bases; bases outside gene matches: 10. CDR3 length equals 14 residues. CDR3 sequence reads: CASSVRDRGVDAFF. The CDR3 bases are TGTGCCAGTAGTGTCCGGGACAGGGGGGTCGACGCTTTCTTT.

The chain employs TRBV7-9 and TRBJ2-7; 7 nucleotides align to TRBD2. This CDR3 comprises 17 residues. Germline CDR1 reads SEHNR; CDR2 reads FQNEAQ (reference sequence). Trimming cost V 1 base and J 3 bases; bases outside gene matches: 12. CDR3 loop: CASSLDGGGRADYEQYF. CDR3 nucleotide sequence: TGTGCCAGCAGCTTAGACGGTGGAGGGAGGGCCGACTACGAGCAGTACTTC.

The genes are TRBV9 and TRBJ1-5; D is uncertain. The CDR3 sequence is 14 residues long. CDR1 and CDR2 (germline): SGDLS, YYNGEE. V dropped 3 bases and J dropped 4 bases, with 11 bases sitting between them. The CDR3 is CASSASGQNQPQHF. The CDR3 nucleotides are TGTGCCAGCAGCGCGTCTGGCCAAAATCAGCCCCAGCATTTT.

The CDR3 sequence: CASGKGTGNTIYF. The CDR3 DNA reads TGTGCCAGCGGGAAGGGGACTGGAAACACCATATATTTT. The rearrangement links TRBV6-5 to TRBJ1-3; possibly TRBD1 for D (5 bases). The CDR3 is made up of 13 amino acids. Germline CDR1 and CDR2: MNHEY and SVGAGI. Deletions cut 8 bases from V and 2 bases from J, with 10 bases between.

This chain joins TRBV21-1 and TRBJ2-5; the listed D gene, TRBD1, was not tested against the DNA. TRBV21-1 is a pseudogene locus. There are 12 residues in the CDR3. CDR3: CASTGPGETQYF. The CDR3 coding sequence is TGTGCCAGCACAGGGCCAGGTGAGACCCAGTACTTC.

The chain has TRBV6-5 and TRBJ1-5, with a tentative D call TRBD1 (6 bases). Between the trimmed V and J ends, which lost 6 bases and 7 bases, there was a span of 16 bases. CDR3 length: 14 amino acids. CDR1 and CDR2 from the germline V gene are MNHEY and SVGAGI. The DNA for the CDR3 is TGTGCCAGCAGAGAGACCACAGGGTACCAGCCCCAGCATTTT. Amino acids: CASRETTGYQPQHF.

V is TRBV6-5 and J is TRBJ2-7; 8 bases map to TRBD1. J lost 5 bases, V lost 2 bases, and 8 bases had no gene match. Germline CDR1 and CDR2: MNHEY and SVGAGI. This CDR3 contains 15 residues. The CDR3, as DNA: TGTGCCAGCAGTTACGGATGGACAGGGTCCCACGAGCAGTACTTC. This translates into CASSYGWTGSHEQYF.

This chain uses TRBV5-4 with TRBJ1-6; D may be TRBD1 (6 bases). The germline V gene has CDR1 SGHNT and CDR2 YYREEE (reference sequence). V was shortened by 3 bases and J by 7 bases, with 17 bases between the two germline ends. The CDR3 is 16 residues long. In DNA, the CDR3 is TGTGCCAGCAGCTGGGGGGGCAGGGCAAAGAATTCACCCCTCCACTTT. Translating it yields CASSWGGRAKNSPLHF.

The CDR3 reads CASSYTSNTEAFF. The CDR3 region has the DNA TGTGCCAGCAGCTACACATCGAACACTGAAGCTTTCTTT. V gene TRBV7-9 combines with J gene TRBJ1-1; D gene ambiguous. CDR1 is SEHNR, CDR2 FQNEAQ, per germline (reference sequence). CDR3 length equals 13 residues. Trimming took 4 bases from V and 1 from J, leaving 7 bases between them.

This chain joins TRBV7-8 and TRBJ1-2; 9 bases fit TRBD1. This CDR3 is built from 15 residues. In germline, CDR1 is SGHVS, CDR2 FQNEAQ. J was trimmed by 8 bases and V by 5 bases; bases with no gene match: 12. The CDR3 DNA sequence: TGTGCCAGCAGCCGCACACAGGGGGCAAGAAGGGGCTACACCTTC. Its protein product is CASSRTQGARRGYTF.

Regarding this clone: Other DNA sequences in this specimen translate into the identical CDR3. J is TRBJ2-1 and V is TRBV4-1; TRBD2 agrees at 11 bases. The junction had 9 bases not matched to a gene; V was cut back by 3 bases and J by 5 bases. There are 17 residues in the CDR3. CDR1 MGHRA and CDR2 YSYEKL come from the germline V gene. CDR3 amino acids: CASSQGLAGGLHNEQFF. The CDR3 DNA is TGCGCCAGCAGCCAGGGGCTAGCGGGGGGCCTACACAATGAGCAGTTCTTC.